The rows below give T cell receptor beta chains drawn from one sample of a study of CD4+ T cells in melanoma. Profiling relied on immunoSEQ multiplex PCR, and the TCRdb table lists in-frame clones only, not all of them. The sample records about 140,000 clones, around 90% being singletons. The receptor source for this set is a human donor with melanoma. The CDR3 runs from the conserved cysteine through the conserved F or W. D genes are given only for firm matches. Size is omitted from some rows. Given values are once, few, many or a class for expanded clones.

V gene	J gene	D gene	clone size	CDR3 DNA	CDR3 protein
TRBV30	TRBJ1-4	NA	once	TGTGCCTGGCAAAGGGGGTCAACTAATGAAAAACTGTTTTTT	CAWQRGSTNEKLFF
TRBV5-1	TRBJ1-6	NA	NA	TGCGCCAGCAGCTTGGTGGGCGAGCCCAGCCCCCTCCACTTT	CASSLVGEPSPLHF
TRBV10-3	TRBJ1-2	NA	NA	TGTGCCATCAGTCCCGGCAATCCGGGAGACTATGGCTACACCTTC	CAISPGNPGDYGYTF
TRBV30	TRBJ1-6	TRBD1	NA	TGTGCCTGGGGAGTCTACCGGCCAGGGGGTAATTCACCCCTCCACTTT	CAWGVYRPGGNSPLHF
TRBV5-1	TRBJ2-5	TRBD1	NA	TGCGCCAGCAGCTTGGGGCGCCGGGACAGGGGCCAAGAGACCCAGTACTTC	CASSLGRRDRGQETQYF
TRBV28	TRBJ2-5	NA	NA	TGTGCCAGCAGCTCTCGATCCATTAGGGAGACCCAGTACTTC	CASSSRSIRETQYF
TRBV11-2	TRBJ2-3	NA	NA	TGTGCCAGCAGCTTAGATCTGGGGGATACGCAGTATTTT	CASSLDLGDTQYF
TRBV5-1	TRBJ1-3	NA	NA	TGCGCCAGCAGCTTGGGGCAGCCAGGAAACACCATATATTTT	CASSLGQPGNTIYF
TRBV7-2	TRBJ2-3	TRBD2	NA	TGTGCCAGCAGCTCGGGGGGGAGTAGCACAGATACGCAGTATTTT	CASSSGGSSTDTQYF
TRBV5-4	TRBJ1-2	NA	NA	TGTGCCAGCAGCGTCCAGACTAACTATGGCTACACCTTC	CASSVQTNYGYTF
TRBV5-8	TRBJ1-5	TRBD1	NA	TGTGCCAGTCTGGACAGGAGCAATCAGCCCCAGCATTTT	CASLDRSNQPQHF
TRBV2	TRBJ2-7	TRBD1	NA	TGTGCCAGCAGGGGGACAGGCCCTTACGAGCAGTACTTC	CASRGTGPYEQYF
TRBV11-3	TRBJ2-2	TRBD2	NA	TGTGCCAGCAGCTCGGGACTAGCGGGGACCACCGGGGAGCTGTTTTTT	CASSSGLAGTTGELFF
TRBV18	TRBJ1-1	TRBD1	NA	TGTGCCAGCTCACTTACCGACAGGGGAGCGAAAACTGAAGCTTTCTTT	CASSLTDRGAKTEAFF
TRBV6-5	TRBJ1-2	NA	NA	TGTGCCAGCAGTGCAGGGGCAAGAGTGGATGGCTACACCTTC	CASSAGARVDGYTF
TRBV5-8	TRBJ2-5	TRBD2	NA	TGTGCCAGCAGCTTGCTAGCGGGGGGAGAGACCCAGTACTTC	CASSLLAGGETQYF
TRBV4-1	TRBJ1-2	TRBD1	NA	TGCGCCAGCAGCCAAGGGCCCGCAGGACAGGCCTACTATGGCTACACCTTC	CASSQGPAGQAYYGYTF
TRBV7-9	TRBJ1-6	NA	NA	TGTGCCAGCAGCCCCGGGTTGTTTCCCGGTTCACCCCTCCACTTT	CASSPGLFPGSPLHF
TRBV29-1	TRBJ1-1	TRBD1	NA	TGCAGCTCGAGACAGGGCGGGAGGGCGCACACTGAAGCTTTCTTT	CSSRQGGRAHTEAFF
TRBV5-1	TRBJ2-3	NA	NA	TGCGCCAGCAGCCCCATCGCCGCACGCACAGATACGCAGTATTTT	CASSPIAARTDTQYF
TRBV6-5	TRBJ1-1	NA	NA	TGTGCCAGCAGTTACGGGGGAAACATGAACACTGAAGCTTTCTTT	CASSYGGNMNTEAFF
TRBV15	TRBJ2-7	TRBD1	NA	TGTGCCACCAGCAGAGATTACGTAGGGGGCTCGGGTGAGCAGTACTTC	CATSRDYVGGSGEQYF
TRBV7-6	TRBJ1-1	TRBD1	once	TGTGCCAGCAGCTTGGGACAGAAAGTGAACACTGAAGCTTTCTTT	CASSLGQKVNTEAFF
TRBV29-1	TRBJ1-2	NA	NA	TGCAGCGTTGAAGGTCGGGCGGCGGTTGATGGCTACACCTTC	CSVEGRAAVDGYTF
TRBV30	TRBJ1-1	NA	NA	TGTGCCTGGCTGGTATTTGAGACTGAAGCTTTCTTT	CAWLVFETEAFF
TRBV4-2	TRBJ2-1	NA	NA	TGTGCCAGCAGCCAGGGTCTAACTTACAATGAGCAGTTCTTC	CASSQGLTYNEQFF